This T cell receptor beta chain was retrieved from a study of technical replicates of blood from a few donors. This clone was seen once. In germline, CDR1 is SGHRS, CDR2 YFSETQ. The CDR3 is 15 residues long. The trim removed 0 bases at V and 4 bases at J, leaving 5 bases unmatched. Sequencing used immunoSEQ multiplex PCR; TCRdb keeps in-frame clones, though not all of them. The data hold under 90,000 clones, with 85% to 95% observed a single time. The TCR sequence derives from a human donor in good health. This chain connects TRBV5-1 to TRBJ2-3, with 7 bases fitting TRBD1. Sequencing was done on a sample of T cells isolated from PBMCs. CDR3 nucleotides: TGCGCCAGCAGCTTGGTGACAGGGACGGCAGATACGCAGTATTTT. Translated: CASSLVTGTADTQYF. The full variable domain, with the rest looked up from reference TRBV5-1 and TRBJ2-3, is KAGVTQTPRYLIKTRGQQVTLSCSPISGHRSVSWYQQTPGQGLQFLFEYFSETQRNKGNFPGRFSGRQFSNSRSEMNVSTLELGDSALYLCASSLVTGTADTQYFGPGTRLTVL.